The entry below describes one T cell receptor beta chain. Its cognate antigen is unknown. Trimming stripped 7 bases from V and 7 bases from J, with 19 bases between. The germline V gene has CDR1 MNHNS and CDR2 SASEGT. The CDR3 consists of 14 residues. The data originate from a study of long-term antiretroviral therapy in people with HIV. Overall study results and limits: Information on adherence to ART, viral resistance or therapy changes was unavailable. Older ART regimens were possibly in use when the blood was collected between the mid-2000s and the late 2010s.

A v3.0 immunoSEQ assay was performed at survey level. For every sample, sequencing targeted roughly 40,000-55,000 T-cell genomes. Assay used: immunoSEQ multiplex PCR; TCRdb lists only in-frame clones, some missing. The repertoire includes about 24,000 clones, about 91% of them detected once, and approximately 8.4% sits in the top ten. This sequence was found in a man aged 50 to 60 with HIV. The specimen was unsorted PBMCs, collected 1.8 years before starting antiretroviral therapy. The V gene is TRBV6-1, the J gene TRBJ2-5; no definite D call. The DNA for the CDR3 is TGTGCCAGCACTATGGGCCCGAACGTTGGGACCCAGTACTTC. Residues: CASTMGPNVGTQYF.